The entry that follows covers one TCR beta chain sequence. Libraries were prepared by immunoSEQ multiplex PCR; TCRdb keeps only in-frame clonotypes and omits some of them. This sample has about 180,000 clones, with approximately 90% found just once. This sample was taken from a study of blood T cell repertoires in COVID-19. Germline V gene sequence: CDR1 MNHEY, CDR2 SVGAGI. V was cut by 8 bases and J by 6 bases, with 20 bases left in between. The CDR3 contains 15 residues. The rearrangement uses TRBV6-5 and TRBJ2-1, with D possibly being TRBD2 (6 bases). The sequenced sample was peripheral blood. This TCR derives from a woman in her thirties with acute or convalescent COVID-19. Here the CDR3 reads CASELGGGYFNEQFF. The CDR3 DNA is TGTGCCAGCGAATTGGGGGGTGGTTACTTCAATGAGCAGTTCTTC.